The 26 T cell receptor beta chains below come from one sample, sequenced in a study of blood T cell repertoires in COVID-19. Profiling relied on immunoSEQ multiplex PCR, and the TCRdb table lists in-frame clones only, not all of them. Altogether around 300,000 clones are present, 75% to 95% being singletons, with the ten largest covering more than 0.95%. The sequenced sample consisted of PBMCs or T cells enriched from blood (not recorded which). These receptors originate from a woman aged 30 to 39 who had recovered from COVID-19.

J is TRBJ2-7 and V is TRBV5-1; 12 positions agree with TRBD2. Germline assignment: CDR1 SGHRS and CDR2 YFSETQ. The CDR3 runs 17 residues. V dropped 0 bases and J dropped 3; count of bases not matched to a gene: 7. This CDR3 reads CASSLVPGLAGGYEQYF. The CDR3 bases are TGCGCCAGCAGCTTGGTCCCGGGACTAGCGGGCGGCTACGAGCAGTACTTC.

The chain links TRBV7-9 to TRBJ2-1; TRBD2 agrees at 9 bases. With 1 base clipped from V and 10 bases from J, the junction kept 5 bases outside the gene matches. The germline V gene encodes CDR1 SEHNR and CDR2 FQNEAQ (reference sequence). This CDR3 is 14 amino acids long. In DNA, the CDR3 is TGTGCCAGCAGCTTAGGACTAGCGGCAGTAGAGCAGTTCTTC. Translation gives CASSLGLAAVEQFF.

The V call is TRBV9, the J call TRBJ2-7; TRBD2 matches 10 bases. Looked up from germline, CDR1 is SGDLS and CDR2 is YYNGEE. The CDR3 has 16 residues. V lost 0 bases and J lost 3; bases outside the gene matches: 6. The CDR3 protein is CASSVDPSGSFYEQYF. CDR3 bases: TGTGCCAGCAGCGTAGATCCTAGCGGGAGTTTCTACGAGCAGTACTTC.

V usage is TRBV7-2 and J usage is TRBJ2-1; the match to TRBD2 covers 7 bases. The junction had 14 bases not matched to a gene; V was cut back by 3 bases and J by 9 bases. This CDR3 has 16 amino acids. CDR1 and CDR2 from the germline V gene are SGHTA and FQGNSA. The CDR3, as DNA: TGTGCCAGCAGCTTCTCTCGACTCGAGCGGGGAGGTGAGCAGTTCTTC. Translated: CASSFSRLERGGEQFF. The full variable domain, in which reference TRBV7-2 and TRBJ2-1 provide the parts outside the CDR3, is GAGVSQSPSNKVTEKGKDVELRCDPISGHTALYWYRQSLGQGLEFLIYFQGNSAPDKSGLPSDRFSAERTGGSVSTLTIQRTQQEDSAVYLCASSFSRLERGGEQFFGPGTRLTVL.

This chain's CDR3 is CASSIAKTGSVLQPQHF. As DNA, the CDR3 is TGTGCCAGTAGTATAGCGAAAACAGGGTCCGTGCTTCAGCCCCAGCATTTT. V and J are TRBV19 and TRBJ1-5, with D possibly matching TRBD1 (6 bases). There are 17 residues in the CDR3. Trimming removed 1 base from V and 6 bases from J, with 19 bases in between. Germline values: CDR1 LNHDA, CDR2 SQIVND (reference sequence).

This chain connects TRBV28 to TRBJ2-5; 8 bases agree with TRBD1. Trimming took 6 bases from V and 5 from J; bases not matched to a gene: 11. Germline CDR1 MDHEN, CDR2 SYDVKM. The CDR3 is made up of 15 amino acids. The CDR3 here is CASSQGAYRGETQYF. The CDR3, as DNA: TGTGCCAGCAGCCAGGGGGCCTACAGGGGGGAGACCCAGTACTTC.

This chain links TRBV10-3 with TRBJ2-2; TRBD1 might be the D (6 bases). This CDR3 comprises 12 residues. Between the trimmed V and J ends, which lost 5 bases and 6 bases, there was a span of 7 bases. Germline CDR1 ENHRY, CDR2 SYGVKD. The DNA of the CDR3 is TGTGCCATCAGTCCAGGGGCCGGGGAGCTGTTTTTT. Translated, it gives CAISPGAGELFF.

The V and J genes are TRBV30 and TRBJ1-6, with 7 positions matching TRBD1. The CDR3 is 14 amino acids. From germline, CDR1 is GTSNPN and CDR2 SVGIG (reference sequence). V lost 5 bases and J lost 4; bases outside the gene matches: 5. The DNA for the CDR3 is TGTGCCTGGTCGCAGGGGGAATATAATTCACCCCTCCACTTT. It is translated as CAWSQGEYNSPLHF.

V gene TRBV7-2 combines with J gene TRBJ2-7, with 7 bases identical to TRBD2. CDR3 size: 14 residues. The germline gives CDR1 SGHTA, CDR2 FQGNSA. The V gene end was trimmed by 5 bases and the J gene end by 7 bases; junction bases not matched to a gene: 11. For the CDR3, the DNA is TGTGCCAGCAGCAGGGCGGGAGAGAGTCATGAGCAGTACTTC. Translated: CASSRAGESHEQYF.

This clone occurred once. This chain's CDR3 is CASSHRQGIYEQYF. DNA for the CDR3: TGTGCCAGCAGTCATAGACAGGGTATTTACGAGCAGTACTTC. The chain uses TRBV27 and TRBJ2-7; TRBD1 matches at 7 bases. This CDR3 spans 14 amino acids. The V gene's germline CDR1 is MNHEY and CDR2 SMNVEV (reference sequence). The V gene end was trimmed by 5 bases and the J gene end by 4 bases; junction bases not matched to a gene: 8.

The gene calls are TRBV12-3 or TRBV12-4 and TRBJ2-1, with D possibly being TRBD2 (6 bases). The CDR3 covers 13 residues. V lost 7 bases and J 8 bases, leaving 15 bases between the germline ends. The CDR3 DNA follows: TGTGCCAGCACCAGGGACTGGGGCGATGAGCAGTTCTTC. Translating it yields CASTRDWGDEQFF.

The chain has TRBV7-2 and TRBJ2-1, with 10 bases fitting TRBD2. Germline CDR1 and CDR2: SGHTA and FQGNSA. The CDR3 consists of 16 residues. V shed 2 bases, J shed 7 bases, and the junction held 8 bases outside the gene matches. This CDR3 is CASSLSLAGVGNEQFF. CDR3 nucleotide sequence: TGTGCCAGCAGCTTATCCCTAGCGGGAGTGGGGAATGAGCAGTTCTTC. The complete variable domain, with remaining parts taken from reference TRBV7-2 and TRBJ2-1, reads GAGVSQSPSNKVTEKGKDVELRCDPISGHTALYWYRQSLGQGLEFLIYFQGNSAPDKSGLPSDRFSAERTGGSVSTLTIQRTQQEDSAVYLCASSLSLAGVGNEQFFGPGTRLTVL.

This chain's CDR3 is CASSLDRTATYEQYF. CDR3 bases: TGTGCCAGCAGCTTAGATCGGACAGCTACCTACGAGCAGTACTTC. The genes are TRBV7-8 and TRBJ2-7, with TRBD1 as a possible D gene (6 bases). Germline V lookup: CDR1 SGHVS, CDR2 FQNEAQ. The CDR3 contains 15 residues. The V end lost 1 base, the J end lost 2 bases, and 12 bases lay between the germline ends.

This chain connects TRBV30 to TRBJ2-3; D is possibly TRBD2 (5 bases). The ends were cut back, 5 bases at V and 2 bases at J, with 23 bases in the middle. The CDR3 covers 17 residues. Germline V gives CDR1 GTSNPN, CDR2 SVGIG (reference sequence). The CDR3 loop is CAWSTFSGGRATDTQYF. The CDR3 coding sequence is TGTGCCTGGTCCACGTTCTCCGGAGGCCGGGCCACAGATACGCAGTATTTT.

The chain combines TRBV28 with TRBJ2-7; D perhaps matches TRBD1 (6 bases). Germline loops: CDR1 MDHEN, CDR2 SYDVKM. V was pared by 3 bases and J by 2 bases, with 14 bases between. The CDR3 consists of 15 residues. Here the CDR3 DNA reads TGTGCCAGCAGTTTGCCGACAGGTTCAGCCTACGAGCAGTACTTC. Encoded protein: CASSLPTGSAYEQYF.

This chain uses TRBV28 with TRBJ2-2, with D perhaps matching TRBD1 (6 bases). The V gene's germline CDR1 is MDHEN and CDR2 SYDVKM. V lost 0 bases and J 8 bases, leaving 13 bases between the germline ends. CDR3 length equals 15 residues. CDR3 bases: TGTGCCAGCAGTTTATGGGGTACAGGGAAAGGGGAGCTGTTTTTT. Protein product: CASSLWGTGKGELFF.

The genes are TRBV7-3 and TRBJ1-3; D gene uncertain. Trimming removed 3 bases from V and 11 bases from J, with 14 bases in between. Germline values: CDR1 SGHTA, CDR2 FQGTGA. The CDR3 spans 13 residues. The CDR3 region has the DNA TGTGCCAGCAGCTTCAGAGACGCGAGCGCCATATATTTT. Encoded protein: CASSFRDASAIYF.

This chain joins TRBV13 and TRBJ1-1, with 7 bases aligning to TRBD1. The ends lost 5 bases at V and 3 bases at J; junction bases unmatched: 9. This CDR3 region has 15 residues. CDR1 and CDR2 from the germline V gene are PRHDT and FYEKMQ (reference sequence). The DNA for the CDR3 is TGTGCCAGCAGCGCCGCAGGGGGTAGGGACACTGAAGCTTTCTTT. Translation: CASSAAGGRDTEAFF.

This chain links TRBV19 with TRBJ1-5, with 8 bases fitting TRBD1. Unmatched junction bases numbered 15, after V lost 7 bases and J lost 4 bases. CDR3 size: 17 residues. The germline V gene has CDR1 LNHDA and CDR2 SQIVND (reference sequence). CDR3 DNA: TGTGCCAGTACCGGTCCGGGCGGACAGGGAGGGAATCAGCCCCAGCATTTT. It specifies CASTGPGGQGGNQPQHF.

V usage is TRBV9 and J usage is TRBJ1-1; D is unclear. V dropped 1 base and J dropped 7 bases, with 14 bases sitting between them. CDR1 and CDR2 (germline): SGDLS, YYNGEE. The CDR3 covers 14 residues. The CDR3, as DNA: TGTGCCAGCAGCGTAATAGGGTCGAGCGGTGAAGCTTTCTTT. Residues: CASSVIGSSGEAFF.

The chain carries TRBV11-3 and TRBJ2-1; D uncertain. CDR1 and CDR2 (germline): SGHNT, YENEEA. This CDR3 has 13 amino acids. V was pared by 5 bases and J by 6 bases, with 11 bases between. CDR3 sequence: CASSQSMVNEQFF. The CDR3, as DNA: TGTGCCAGCAGCCAGTCCATGGTCAATGAGCAGTTCTTC.

The rearrangement uses TRBV11-3 and TRBJ2-7; tentatively, D is TRBD1 (6 bases). From germline, CDR1 is SGHNT and CDR2 YENEEA. V gave up 5 bases and J gave up 4 bases, with 12 bases separating them. The CDR3 consists of 13 residues. The CDR3 sequence: CASSRTGQYEQYF. The CDR3 region has the DNA TGTGCCAGCAGCCGGACCGGACAGTACGAGCAGTACTTC. The whole variable domain, remainder taken from reference TRBV11-3 and TRBJ2-7, is EAGVVQSPRYKIIEKKQPVAFWCNPISGHNTLYWYLQNLGQGPELLIRYENEEAVDDSQLPKDRFSAERLKGVDSTLKIQPAELGDSAVYLCASSRTGQYEQYFGPGTRLTVT.

The V and J genes are TRBV5-1 and TRBJ2-1; the match to TRBD2 covers 13 bases. The trim removed 3 bases at V and 7 bases at J, leaving 22 bases unmatched. CDR1 is SGHRS, CDR2 YFSETQ, per germline. The CDR3 contains 21 residues. This CDR3 is CASSSISGTSGTGVVKNEQFF. CDR3 in DNA: TGCGCCAGCAGCTCCATCTCAGGGACTAGCGGGACAGGAGTAGTAAAGAATGAGCAGTTCTTC.

This clone has only a few counts. The V gene is TRBV7-9, the J gene TRBJ1-2; TRBD1 might be the D (5 bases). The V gene's germline CDR1 is SEHNR and CDR2 FQNEAQ (reference sequence). Trimming pared 5 bases from V and 4 bases from J, leaving 14 bases between. The length of the CDR3 is 14 residues. The CDR3 coding sequence is TGTGCCAGCAGCGACAAGGGGATCGGCTATGGCTACACCTTC. Protein sequence: CASSDKGIGYGYTF.

This clone was recorded only once. The chain couples TRBV19 to TRBJ2-7; D unclear. V lost 3 bases and J 3 bases, leaving 15 bases between the germline ends. The germline gives CDR1 LNHDA, CDR2 SQIVND (reference sequence). There are 15 residues in the CDR3. CDR3 nucleotides: TGTGCCAGTAGTATTAGTCGGCAGGCGATCTACGAGCAGTACTTC. Encoded protein: CASSISRQAIYEQYF.

The J gene is TRBJ2-2, the V gene TRBV28; D is possibly TRBD1 (6 bases). This CDR3 region has 15 residues. Trimming shortened V by 1 base and J by 3 bases, and 9 bases separated the two germline ends. In germline, CDR1 is MDHEN, CDR2 SYDVKM. For the CDR3, the DNA is TGTGCCAGCAGTTTATTTGGGACATACACCGGGGAGCTGTTTTTT. Protein: CASSLFGTYTGELFF. The full variable domain, rest sourced from reference TRBV28 and TRBJ2-2, is DVKVTQSSRYLVKRTGEKVFLECVQDMDHENMFWYRQDPGLGLRLIYFSYDVKMKEKGDIPEGYSVSREKKERFSLILESASTNQTSMYLCASSLFGTYTGELFFGEGSRLTVL.